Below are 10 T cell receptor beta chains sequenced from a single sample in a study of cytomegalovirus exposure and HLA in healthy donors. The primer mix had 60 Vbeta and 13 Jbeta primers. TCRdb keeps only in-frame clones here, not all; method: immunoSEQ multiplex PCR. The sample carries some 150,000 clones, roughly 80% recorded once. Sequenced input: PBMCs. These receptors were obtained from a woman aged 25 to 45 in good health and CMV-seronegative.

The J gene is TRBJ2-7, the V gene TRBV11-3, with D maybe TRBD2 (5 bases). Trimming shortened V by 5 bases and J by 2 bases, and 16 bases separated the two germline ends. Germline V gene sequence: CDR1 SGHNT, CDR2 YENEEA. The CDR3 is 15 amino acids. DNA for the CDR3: TGTGCCAGCAGCCCCCCGGGTAGCGTCCCCTACGAGCAGTACTTC. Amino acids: CASSPPGSVPYEQYF.

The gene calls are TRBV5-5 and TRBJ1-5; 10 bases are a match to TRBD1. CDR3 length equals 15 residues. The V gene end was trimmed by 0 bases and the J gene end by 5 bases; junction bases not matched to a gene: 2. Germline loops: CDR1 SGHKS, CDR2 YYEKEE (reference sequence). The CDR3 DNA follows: TGTGCCAGCAGCTTGGAGGGGACAGGGGATCAGCCCCAGCATTTT. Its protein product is CASSLEGTGDQPQHF.

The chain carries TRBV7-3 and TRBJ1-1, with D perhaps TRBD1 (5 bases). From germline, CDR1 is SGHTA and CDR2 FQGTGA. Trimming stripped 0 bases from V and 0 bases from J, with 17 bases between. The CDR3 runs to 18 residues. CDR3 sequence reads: CASSLTPGGSLMNTEAFF. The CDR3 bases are TGTGCCAGCAGCTTAACCCCGGGGGGATCCTTAATGAACACTGAAGCTTTCTTT.

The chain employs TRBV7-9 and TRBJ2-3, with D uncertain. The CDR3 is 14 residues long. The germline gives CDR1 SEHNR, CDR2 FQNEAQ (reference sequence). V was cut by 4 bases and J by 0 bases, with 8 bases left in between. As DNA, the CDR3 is TGTGCCAGCAGCTCCCTTCCCAGCACAGATACGCAGTATTTT. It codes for CASSSLPSTDTQYF.

The CDR3 sequence: CAWSPGRASGNTIYF. In DNA form, the CDR3 reads TGTGCCTGGAGCCCCGGGAGGGCGTCGGGAAACACCATATATTTT. The chain combines TRBV30 with TRBJ1-3; D is ambiguous. Germline V gene data show CDR1 as GTSNPN and CDR2 as SVGIG (reference sequence). This CDR3 has 15 residues. Trimming took off 3 bases at V and 4 bases at J, with 16 bases between the two ends.

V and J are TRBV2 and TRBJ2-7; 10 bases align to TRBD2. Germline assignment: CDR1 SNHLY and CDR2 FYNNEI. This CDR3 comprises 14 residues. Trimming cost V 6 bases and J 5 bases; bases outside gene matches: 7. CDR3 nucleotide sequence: TGTGCCAGCAGAAAGCGGGAGGGCCTCAACGAGCAGTACTTC. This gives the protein CASRKREGLNEQYF.

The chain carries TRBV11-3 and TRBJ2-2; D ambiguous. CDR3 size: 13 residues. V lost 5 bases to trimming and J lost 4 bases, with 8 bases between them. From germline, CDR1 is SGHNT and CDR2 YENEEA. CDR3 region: CASSLRGTGELFF. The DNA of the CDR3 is TGTGCCAGCAGCCTTCGAGGCACCGGGGAGCTGTTTTTT. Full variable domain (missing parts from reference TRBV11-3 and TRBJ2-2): EAGVVQSPRYKIIEKKQPVAFWCNPISGHNTLYWYLQNLGQGPELLIRYENEEAVDDSQLPKDRFSAERLKGVDSTLKIQPAELGDSAVYLCASSLRGTGELFFGEGSRLTVL.

The CDR3 DNA reads as TGCGCCAGCAACCCTAGCGGGGGAGATACGCAGTATTTT. Its protein is CASNPSGGDTQYF. V and J are TRBV10-2 and TRBJ2-3; 10 bases agree with TRBD2. This CDR3 comprises 13 residues. The germline V gene has CDR1 WSHSY and CDR2 SAAADI. With V trimmed by 7 bases and J by 5 bases, 3 bases remained unmatched.

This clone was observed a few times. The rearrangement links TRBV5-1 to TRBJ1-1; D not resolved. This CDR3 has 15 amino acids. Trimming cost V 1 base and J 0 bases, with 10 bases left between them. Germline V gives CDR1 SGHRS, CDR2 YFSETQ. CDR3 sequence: CASSLLGAMNTEAFF. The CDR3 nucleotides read TGCGCCAGCAGCTTGTTAGGAGCCATGAACACTGAAGCTTTCTTT.

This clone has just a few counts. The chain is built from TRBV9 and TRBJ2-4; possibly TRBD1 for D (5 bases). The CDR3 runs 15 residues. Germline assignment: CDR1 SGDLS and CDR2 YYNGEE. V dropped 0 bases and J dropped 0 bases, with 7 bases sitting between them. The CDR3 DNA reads TGTGCCAGCAGCGTAGGGGGCGGAGCCAAAAACATTCAGTACTTC. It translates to CASSVGGGAKNIQYF.